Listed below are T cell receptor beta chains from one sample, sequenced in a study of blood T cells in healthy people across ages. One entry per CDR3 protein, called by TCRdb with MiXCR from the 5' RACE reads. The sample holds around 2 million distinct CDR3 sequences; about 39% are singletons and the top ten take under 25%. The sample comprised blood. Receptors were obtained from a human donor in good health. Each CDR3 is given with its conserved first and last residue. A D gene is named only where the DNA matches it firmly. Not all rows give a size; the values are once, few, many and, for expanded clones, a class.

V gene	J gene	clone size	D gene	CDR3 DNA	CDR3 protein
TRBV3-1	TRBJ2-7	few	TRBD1	TGTGCCAGCAGCCATACAGGGGGCTACGAGCAGTACTTC	CASSHTGGYEQYF
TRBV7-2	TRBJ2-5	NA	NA	TGTGCCAGCGGCCCGAGACGGTACGAAGAGACCCAGTACTTC	CASGPRRYEETQYF
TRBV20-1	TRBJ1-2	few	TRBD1	TGCAGTGCTCCCGGGACAGGGGCCCTTTGGGGCTATGGCTACACCTTC	CSAPGTGALWGYGYTF
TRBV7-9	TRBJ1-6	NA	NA	TGTGCCAGCAACGTAGACGGACACTCACCCCTCCACTTT	CASNVDGHSPLHF
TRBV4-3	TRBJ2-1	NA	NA	TGCGCCAGCAGCCAAGCTATGCGGGACAGATACAATGAGCAGTTCTTC	CASSQAMRDRYNEQFF
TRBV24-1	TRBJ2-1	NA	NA	TGTGCCACCAGTGATCGGGACCTGAGGGATGAGCAGTTCTTC	CATSDRDLRDEQFF
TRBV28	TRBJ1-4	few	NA	TGTGCCAGCAGTTTAAACCCCGGACTGGGGGAAAAACTGTTTTTT	CASSLNPGLGEKLFF
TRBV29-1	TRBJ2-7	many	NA	TGCAGCGTTCTACAGACCTACGAGCAGTACTTC	CSVLQTYEQYF
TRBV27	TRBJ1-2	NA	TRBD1	TGTGCCAGCAGTATAGATCCGACAGGGGAGTATGGCTACACCTTC	CASSIDPTGEYGYTF
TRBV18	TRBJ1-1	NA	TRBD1	TGTGCCAGCTCACCCGTACAGGGGATTCTGAACACTGAAGCTTTCTTT	CASSPVQGILNTEAFF
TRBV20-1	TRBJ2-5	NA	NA	TGCAGTGCTAGAGATCGCAGAAGCCCTAATTGGGAGACCCAGTACTTC	CSARDRRSPNWETQYF
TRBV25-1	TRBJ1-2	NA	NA	TGTGCCAGCTCCCCGGGCGGGGGGACGCTTCGCACCTTC	CASSPGGGTLRTF
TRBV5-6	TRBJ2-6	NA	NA	TGTGCCAGCAGCCCGATATCCATAGGGGCCAACGTCCTGACTTTC	CASSPISIGANVLTF
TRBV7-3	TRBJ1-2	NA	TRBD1	TGTGCCAGCAGCTTAATGGGGGACAGGGCAGGCTATGGCTACACCTTC	CASSLMGDRAGYGYTF
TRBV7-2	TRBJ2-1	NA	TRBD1	TGTGCCAGCAGCCCACAGACAGGGGGCGTAAAAGAGACCCAGTTCTTC	CASSPQTGGVKETQFF
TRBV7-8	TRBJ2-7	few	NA	TGTGCCAGCAGCTTAGTAGGGGGGATGAGGTACGAGCAGTACTTC	CASSLVGGMRYEQYF
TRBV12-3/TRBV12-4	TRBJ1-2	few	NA	TGTGCCAGCAGTCACTATCCGGAGCCGGGGGTTAAAGACTATGGCTACACCTTC	CASSHYPEPGVKDYGYTF
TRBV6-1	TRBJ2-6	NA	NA	TGTGCCAGCAGTGCCGGACGGCCCCCTGGGGCCAACGTCCTGACTTTC	CASSAGRPPGANVLTF
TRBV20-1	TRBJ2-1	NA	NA	TGCAGTGCTAGAATCTGGGACACGCTCAATGAGCAGTTCTTC	CSARIWDTLNEQFF
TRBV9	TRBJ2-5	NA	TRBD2	TGTGCCAGCAGCGTAGGGCGGGGGGGCCTTGGGTCCCAAGAGACCCAGTACTTC	CASSVGRGGLGSQETQYF
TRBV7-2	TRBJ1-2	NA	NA	TGTGCCAGCAGCCCGCGGACAGCGGGAGCGGGTAGATATGGCTACACCTTC	CASSPRTAGAGRYGYTF
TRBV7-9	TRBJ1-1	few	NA	TGTGCCAGCAGCTTAGGTGGGCGGTTCACTGAAGCTTTCTTT	CASSLGGRFTEAFF
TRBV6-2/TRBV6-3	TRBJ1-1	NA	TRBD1	TGTGCCAGCAGTTACGGACAGGTAGGAGAAGCTTTCTTT	CASSYGQVGEAFF
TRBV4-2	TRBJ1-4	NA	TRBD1	TGTGCCAGCAGCCAAGATAGTGGACAGGGCGGGGGAAAACTGTTTTTT	CASSQDSGQGGGKLFF
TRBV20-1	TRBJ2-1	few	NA	TGCAGTGCCCGCCCTGACAGGCCGGACTCCTACAATGAGCAGTTCTTC	CSARPDRPDSYNEQFF
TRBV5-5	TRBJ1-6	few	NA	TGTGCCAGCAGCCTCACAGGGATCGTCTCACCCCTCCACTTT	CASSLTGIVSPLHF
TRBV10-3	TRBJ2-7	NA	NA	TGTGCCATCAGGGACAGCACAGACTACGAGCAGTACTTC	CAIRDSTDYEQYF
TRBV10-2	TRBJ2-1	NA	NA	TGCGCCAGCAGTGTAGGGCGGGGCGCTACATTAAGCGAGCAGTTCTTC	CASSVGRGATLSEQFF
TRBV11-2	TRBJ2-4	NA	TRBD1	TGTGCCAGCAGCAGGCGGACAGGGGGTAACATTCAGTACTTC	CASSRRTGGNIQYF
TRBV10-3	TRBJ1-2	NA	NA	TGTGCCATCAGTCCACAGGGCTTGGCCTATGGCTACACCTTC	CAISPQGLAYGYTF
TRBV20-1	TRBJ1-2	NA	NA	TGCAGTGCTAGAGCTCCCGGAAAAAATGGCTACACCTTC	CSARAPGKNGYTF
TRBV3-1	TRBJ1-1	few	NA	TGTGCCAGCAGCCAAGAGCAGGAATACACTGAAGCTTTCTTT	CASSQEQEYTEAFF
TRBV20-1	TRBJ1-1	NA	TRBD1	TGCAGTGCTTATACAGGGGGCGTTGCTGAAGCTTTCTTT	CSAYTGGVAEAFF
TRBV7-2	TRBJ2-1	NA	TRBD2	TGTGCCAGCAGCTTAGATGCGGGGGGGTTCTACAATGAGCAGTTCTTC	CASSLDAGGFYNEQFF
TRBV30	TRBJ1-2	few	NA	TGTGCCTGGAGTGACACAGGGAAGCTTGGCTACACCTTC	CAWSDTGKLGYTF
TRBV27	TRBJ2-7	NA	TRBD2	TGTGCCACCACCCCTTCAGCGGGGGGGAGAGCTTACGGGCAGTACTTC	CATTPSAGGRAYGQYF
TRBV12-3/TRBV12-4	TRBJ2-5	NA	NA	TGTGCCAGCACTTACCGAGCGACCCAGTACTTC	CASTYRATQYF
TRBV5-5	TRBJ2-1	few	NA	TGTGCCAGCAGCCTTCACGGCGGTGAGCAGTTCTTC	CASSLHGGEQFF
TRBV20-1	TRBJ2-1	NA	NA	TGCAGTGCTAGGCCCTTGAGGCGAGCCTACAATGAGCAGTTCTTC	CSARPLRRAYNEQFF
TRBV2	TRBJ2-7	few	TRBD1	TGTGCCAGCGACAGGGTGGGCTACGAGCAGTACTTC	CASDRVGYEQYF
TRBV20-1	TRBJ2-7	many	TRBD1	TGCAGTGCTGGCCTGGACAGGTATCTGAGTGAGCAGTACTTC	CSAGLDRYLSEQYF
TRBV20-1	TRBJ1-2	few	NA	TGCAGTGCTCTGAAGGACTATGGCTACACCTTC	CSALKDYGYTF
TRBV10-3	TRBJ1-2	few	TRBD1	TGTGCCATCAGCTTACAGGGGAATTATGGCTACACCTTC	CAISLQGNYGYTF
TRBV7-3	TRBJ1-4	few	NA	TGTGCCAGCAGCGAGACCGGGGGGGAAAAACTGTTTTTT	CASSETGGEKLFF
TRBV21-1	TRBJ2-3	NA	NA	TGTGCCAGCAGCATTAGGGATCCGACAGATACGCAGTATTTT	CASSIRDPTDTQYF